Listed below are T cell receptor beta chains from one sample, sequenced in a study of radiation and T cells in renal cell carcinoma. The protocol was immunoSEQ multiplex PCR, while the TCRdb copy is restricted to in-frame clones and leaves out a portion. Among about 62,000 clones, 60% to 85% were seen once, and the ten largest hold around 6.8%. The specimen was blood, collected from a patient whose treatment included radiotherapy and nephrectomy. The receptors here all came from a man between 60 and 75 years old with renal cell carcinoma. Each CDR3 is given with its conserved first and last residue. The D gene is left open where the match is weak. The size field is filled for only some rows; it gives once, few, many or a size class.

abundance	j_gene	v_gene	d_gene	CDR3nt	CDR3aa
.	TRBJ2-5	TRBV30	TRBD2	TGTGCCTGGAGGGTAGCGGGACACCAAGAGACCCAGTACTTC	CAWRVAGHQETQYF
.	TRBJ2-3	TRBV19	.	TGTGCCACCGCCTTGAGCACAGATACGCAGTATTTT	CATALSTDTQYF
.	TRBJ2-3	TRBV9	TRBD2	TGTGCCAGCAGCCGGGGGGCAGATACGCAGTATTTT	CASSRGADTQYF
.	TRBJ2-3	TRBV7-6	.	TGTGCCAGCGGACGGACTCGTATGGATACGCAGTATTTT	CASGRTRMDTQYF
.	TRBJ1-3	TRBV9	.	TGTGCCAGCAGCTACGACAGCCGCCTAATCTCTGGAAACACCATATATTTT	CASSYDSRLISGNTIYF
few	TRBJ2-3	TRBV6-5	TRBD2	TGTGCCAGCAGCTTAGCGGGGAGCACAGATACGCAGTATTTT	CASSLAGSTDTQYF
.	TRBJ1-1	TRBV5-1	TRBD1	TGCGCCAGCAGCTTGGGAGGACAGGGTGGCACTGAAGCTTTCTTT	CASSLGGQGGTEAFF
.	TRBJ2-1	TRBV7-6	TRBD1	TGTGCCAGCAGCTTAGTGTCAGGGGGCAATGAGCAGTTCTTC	CASSLVSGGNEQFF
.	TRBJ2-2	TRBV29-1	TRBD1	TGCAGCGTTGAATTCGGGACAGTGAACACCGGGGAGCTGTTTTTT	CSVEFGTVNTGELFF
.	TRBJ2-1	TRBV27	TRBD2	TGTGCCAGCACGTGGGTAGCGGGGACATACAATGAGCAGTTCTTC	CASTWVAGTYNEQFF
few	TRBJ1-5	TRBV19	TRBD1	TGTGCCAGTAGGGTGGGACAGAATCTTCAGCTGGCCCAGCATTTT	CASRVGQNLQLAQHF
.	TRBJ2-5	TRBV19	TRBD2	TGTGCCAGTAGTATACGGCTAGCGGGAGAGACCCAGTACTTC	CASSIRLAGETQYF
.	TRBJ1-2	TRBV29-1	.	TGCAGCGTTGATATGACAGAAGATTATGGCTACACCTTC	CSVDMTEDYGYTF
.	TRBJ1-1	TRBV6-1	.	TGTGCCAGCAGTGAAGTTGCGGCGCTGAACACTGAAGCTTTCTTT	CASSEVAALNTEAFF
.	TRBJ2-4	TRBV7-2	TRBD2	TGTGCCAGCAGCTCTTCAGCGGGGACCAAAAACATTCAGTACTTC	CASSSSAGTKNIQYF
.	TRBJ1-3	TRBV10-3	TRBD1	TGTGCCATCAGTGAGAATGGGGGACAGGCGGACACCATATATTTT	CAISENGGQADTIYF
.	TRBJ2-1	TRBV6-1	TRBD2	TGTGCCAGCAGTGAAATAGGGTTAGCGGGGCCCCCTTACAATGAGCAGTTCTTC	CASSEIGLAGPPYNEQFF
.	TRBJ2-3	TRBV11-2	TRBD2	TGTGCCAGCAGCTTAGCGGGGGGGGCAGATACGCAGTATTTT	CASSLAGGADTQYF
.	TRBJ1-2	TRBV30	TRBD1	TGTGCCTGGAGGCCCTGGACAGGCTTCGGTGGCTACACCTTC	CAWRPWTGFGGYTF
few	TRBJ2-5	TRBV2	.	TGTGCCAGCAGTGAATCGAGAACTCAGGAGGGGACCCAGTACTTC	CASSESRTQEGTQYF
few	TRBJ1-3	TRBV19	.	TGTGCCAGTAGGTTCACCGGGTCTGGGGCTGGAAACACCATATATTTT	CASRFTGSGAGNTIYF
.	TRBJ2-1	TRBV18	TRBD2	TGTGCCAGCTCACTCCAGCTAGCGGGGAGGAACAATGAGCAGTTCTTC	CASSLQLAGRNNEQFF
.	TRBJ1-1	TRBV6-6	TRBD1	TGTGCCAGCAGACCTGCCGGGACAGGGAACACTGAAGCTTTCTTT	CASRPAGTGNTEAFF
.	TRBJ1-2	TRBV20-1	.	TGCAGTGCCCGGGTTGGGGAAGGCTACACCTTC	CSARVGEGYTF
once	TRBJ1-2	TRBV10-1	.	TGCGCCAGCAGTGGTGGCAGAAACTATGGCTACACCTTC	CASSGGRNYGYTF
.	TRBJ2-2	TRBV27	.	TGTGCCAGCAGTTTTAGTAGCCACACCGGGGAGCTGTTTTTT	CASSFSSHTGELFF
once	TRBJ2-5	TRBV9	TRBD1	TGTGCCAGCAGCCCCGGGACTCAGGGGGCGGAGACCCAGTACTTC	CASSPGTQGAETQYF
.	TRBJ2-1	TRBV5-1	TRBD1	TGCGCCAGCAGCTTCGAGACAGGGGGTTCCAATGAGCAGTTCTTC	CASSFETGGSNEQFF
.	TRBJ2-7	TRBV29-1	.	TGCAGCGTCTGGGGGGGCACCTACGAGCAGTACTTC	CSVWGGTYEQYF
.	TRBJ1-1	TRBV11-3	.	TGTGCCAGCAGCCCCATACCCTGGGCAGGGGCCACGACGACTGAAGCTTTCTTT	CASSPIPWAGATTTEAFF
once	TRBJ1-2	TRBV14	TRBD1	TGTGCCAGCAGCCGGGAGACAGGGAGACTTTACACCTTC	CASSRETGRLYTF
once	TRBJ1-1	TRBV5-1	.	TGCGCCAGCAGCAGTCAGGGGCCTGAAGCTTTCTTT	CASSSQGPEAFF
.	TRBJ1-2	TRBV6-6	.	TGTGCCAGCAGTTACCCGTTTGGGGGCTACACCTTC	CASSYPFGGYTF
.	TRBJ2-3	TRBV30	.	TGTGCCTGGAGACGGGGCCTCAGCACAGATACGCAGTATTTT	CAWRRGLSTDTQYF
.	TRBJ2-4	TRBV9	TRBD1	TGTGCCAGCAGCGCCTCCGGGACAGGGGCGTACATTCAGTACTTC	CASSASGTGAYIQYF